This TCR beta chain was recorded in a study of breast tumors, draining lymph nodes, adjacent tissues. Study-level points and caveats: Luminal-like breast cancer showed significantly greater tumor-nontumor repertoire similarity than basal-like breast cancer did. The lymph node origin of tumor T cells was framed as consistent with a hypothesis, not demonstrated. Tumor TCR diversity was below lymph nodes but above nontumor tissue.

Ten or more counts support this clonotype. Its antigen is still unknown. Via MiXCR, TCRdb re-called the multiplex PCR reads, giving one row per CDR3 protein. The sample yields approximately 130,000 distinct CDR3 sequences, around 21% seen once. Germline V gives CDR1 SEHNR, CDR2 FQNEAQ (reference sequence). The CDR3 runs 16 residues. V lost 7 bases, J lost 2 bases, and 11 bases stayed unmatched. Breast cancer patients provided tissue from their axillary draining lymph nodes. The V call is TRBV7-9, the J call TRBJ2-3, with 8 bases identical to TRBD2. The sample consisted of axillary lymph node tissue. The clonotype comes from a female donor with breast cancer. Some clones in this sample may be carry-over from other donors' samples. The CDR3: CASKAGELALTDTQYF. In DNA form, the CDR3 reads TGTGCCAGCAAAGCGGGAGAGCTAGCGCTCACAGATACGCAGTATTTT.